This T cell receptor beta chain was obtained from a study of early T cells in non-severe SARS-CoV-2 infection. This clonotype appeared a few times. Its specificity is unknown. CDR3 size: 15 residues. Germline CDR1 SGHVS, CDR2 FNYEAQ. Trimming removed 5 bases from V and 0 bases from J, with 10 bases in between. Study-wide findings and caveats: Matching with VDJdb favored anti-spike CD8 responses (missing private and CD4 specificities).

Tagging with unique molecular identifiers was applied to individual cDNA molecules. TCRdb independently ran MiXCR on the 5' RACE reads; one entry per CDR3 protein. The sample has tens of thousands of distinct CDR3 sequences, approximately 12% seen once. The sequences come from whole blood, collected at baseline. The sequence derives from an adult who was a healthcare worker with PCR-confirmed SARS-CoV-2 infection or an uninfected control (not recorded which). The chain joins TRBV7-6 to TRBJ1-4; D gene uncertain. The CDR3 loop reads CASSRTPATNEKLFF. DNA of the CDR3: TGTGCCAGCAGCAGGACCCCTGCAACTAATGAAAAACTGTTTTTT.